This is a list of T cell receptor beta chains from one sample in a study of response to subunit inactivated influenza vaccine. Using its own MiXCR run on the RT-PCR reads, TCRdb lists one record per CDR3 protein. In the table there are 650,000 to 800,000 distinct CDR3 sequences, under 20% of which are singletons. The sequences come from PBMCs from blood, collected 5 days after vaccination. These receptors all come from a man aged 45-60 years who received an inactivated influenza vaccine. Each CDR3 is given with its conserved first and last residue. D genes are given only for firm matches. Only some rows state a clone size, as once, few, many or a class for expanded clones.

D gene,J gene,V gene,clone size,CDR3 protein,CDR3 DNA
.,TRBJ1-1,TRBV29-1,.,CSAPTTRNTEAFF,TGCAGCGCCCCGACAACCAGGAACACTGAAGCTTTCTTT
.,TRBJ2-2,TRBV29-1,many,CSVDRENTGELFF,TGCAGCGTCGACAGAGAGAACACCGGGGAGCTGTTTTTT
.,TRBJ2-7,TRBV21-1,few,CASSKRPEIHEQYF,TGTGCCAGCAGCAAGCGCCCCGAAATCCACGAGCAGTACTTC
.,TRBJ2-5,TRBV24-1,few,CATSGGQETQYF,TGTGCCACCAGTGGGGGACAAGAGACCCAGTACTTC
.,TRBJ2-3,TRBV5-1,few,CASGTAVSTDTQYF,TGCGCCAGCGGTACGGCGGTTAGCACAGATACGCAGTATTTT
.,TRBJ2-5,TRBV24-1,few,CATSDTEATQYF,TGTGCCACCAGTGATACAGAGGCGACCCAGTACTTC
TRBD2,TRBJ2-3,TRBV12-3/TRBV12-4,.,CASSLAGTSGEDTQYF,TGTGCCAGCAGTTTAGCCGGGACTAGCGGGGAGGATACGCAGTATTTT
.,TRBJ2-2,TRBV18,many,CASSPQGPNTGELFF,TGTGCCAGCTCACCACAGGGGCCGAACACCGGGGAGCTGTTTTTT
.,TRBJ2-1,TRBV27,.,CASSLGFGYNEQFF,TGTGCCAGCAGTTTGGGTTTCGGCTACAATGAGCAGTTCTTC
.,TRBJ2-7,TRBV4-1,.,CASSQDRIRYPPGDEQYF,TGCGCCAGCAGCCAAGATCGGATCAGGTACCCACCGGGCGACGAGCAGTACTTC
.,TRBJ1-4,TRBV4-3,many,CASSQGRTGIREKLFF,TGCGCCAGCAGCCAAGGGCGCACAGGGATTCGAGAAAAACTGTTTTTT
TRBD1,TRBJ1-6,TRBV6-5,few,CASSSGQARYSPLHF,TGTGCCAGCAGTTCCGGACAGGCCCGTTATTCACCCCTCCACTTT
.,TRBJ2-1,TRBV12-3/TRBV12-4,.,CASSPQGRQLHNEQFF,TGTGCCAGCAGTCCCCAGGGACGGCAGCTTCACAATGAGCAGTTCTTC
TRBD1,TRBJ2-7,TRBV3-1,.,CASSRSRDRTYEQYF,TGTGCCAGCAGCCGCAGCCGGGACAGAACCTACGAGCAGTACTTC
.,TRBJ1-5,TRBV27,.,CASSLRRNQPQHF,TGTGCCAGCAGTTTAAGGAGAAATCAGCCCCAGCATTTT
TRBD1,TRBJ1-1,TRBV5-1,many,CASSSGQPNTEAFF,TGCGCCAGCAGCTCGGGACAGCCTAACACTGAAGCTTTCTTT
TRBD2,TRBJ2-3,TRBV27,.,CASSLSIFSGRARDTQYF,TGTGCCAGCAGTTTATCCATTTTTAGCGGGAGGGCCAGAGATACGCAGTATTTT
.,TRBJ2-7,TRBV15,.,CATSREGIYEQYF,TGTGCCACCAGCCGAGAGGGGATCTACGAGCAGTACTTC
TRBD2,TRBJ2-1,TRBV11-2,few,CASSLEPGLAGGIYNEQFF,TGTGCCAGCAGCTTAGAGCCGGGGCTAGCGGGAGGCATATACAATGAGCAGTTCTTC
.,TRBJ2-5,TRBV5-1,.,CASSLGAGQQETQYF,TGCGCCAGCAGCTTGGGGGCAGGCCAACAAGAGACCCAGTACTTC
TRBD1,TRBJ2-5,TRBV24-1,.,CATSDDRGRGGKTQYF,TGTGCCACCAGTGATGACAGGGGGCGCGGGGGTAAGACCCAGTACTTC
.,TRBJ1-1,TRBV3-1,few,CASRMPGSNTEAFF,TGTGCCAGCAGAATGCCAGGCTCGAACACTGAAGCTTTCTTT
TRBD1,TRBJ2-2,TRBV5-6,.,CASSWNRGTGELFF,TGTGCCAGCAGCTGGAACAGGGGGACCGGGGAGCTGTTTTTT
.,TRBJ1-1,TRBV27,few,CASSLTGRGEAFF,TGTGCCAGCAGTCTCACAGGGCGCGGTGAAGCTTTCTTT
.,TRBJ2-3,TRBV2,.,CASMKNTDVLDTQYF,TGTGCCAGCATGAAGAACACCGACGTCCTAGATACGCAGTATTTT